Sequencing of this T cell receptor beta chain was carried out in a study of early T cells in non-severe SARS-CoV-2 infection. The overall study: From unsorted whole blood, bulk RNA was sequenced, and the chains remained unpaired. Whole-study results and caveats: Comparison of clonotypes with VDJdb favored anti-spike CD8 responses while missing private and CD4 specificities.

Germline CDR1 reads SEHNR; CDR2 reads FQNEAQ (reference sequence). V was pared by 2 bases and J by 0 bases, with 4 bases between. The CDR3 has 13 amino acids. Unique molecular identifiers were attached to individual cDNA molecules. TCRdb redid the calling of the 5' RACE reads with MiXCR, one entry per CDR3 protein. The sample lists 80,000 to 100,000 distinct CDR3 sequences, more than 9% seen once, with over 6% in the top ten. In this sample, this clonotype turned up many times. Its antigen is as yet unknown. This receptor was identified in an adult who was a healthcare worker with PCR-confirmed SARS-CoV-2 infection or an uninfected control (not recorded which). Sequencing input: whole blood. The rearrangement joins TRBV7-9 to TRBJ1-1; D unclear. CDR3 nucleotide sequence: TGTGCCAGCAGCTTAAAGGTGAACACTGAAGCTTTCTTT. This sequence encodes CASSLKVNTEAFF. The variable domain in full, with the rest retrieved from reference TRBV7-9 and TRBJ1-1, is DTGVSQNPRHKITKRGQNVTFRCDPISEHNRLYWYRQTLGQGPEFLTYFQNEAQLEKSRLLSDRFSAERPKGSFSTLEIQRTEQGDSAMYLCASSLKVNTEAFFGQGTRLTVV.